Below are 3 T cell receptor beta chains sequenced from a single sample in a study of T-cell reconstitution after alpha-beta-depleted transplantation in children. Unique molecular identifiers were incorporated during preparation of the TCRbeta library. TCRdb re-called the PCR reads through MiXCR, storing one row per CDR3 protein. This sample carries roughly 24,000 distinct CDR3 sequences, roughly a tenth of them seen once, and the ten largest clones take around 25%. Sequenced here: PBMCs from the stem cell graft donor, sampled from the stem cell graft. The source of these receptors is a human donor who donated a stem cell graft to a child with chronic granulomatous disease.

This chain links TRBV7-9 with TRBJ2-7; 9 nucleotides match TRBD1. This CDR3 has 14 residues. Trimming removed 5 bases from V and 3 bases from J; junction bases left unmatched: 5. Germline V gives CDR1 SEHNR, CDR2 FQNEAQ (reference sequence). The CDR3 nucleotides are TGTGCCAGCAGCGACCACAGGGGGCTCTACGAGCAGTACTTC. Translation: CASSDHRGLYEQYF.

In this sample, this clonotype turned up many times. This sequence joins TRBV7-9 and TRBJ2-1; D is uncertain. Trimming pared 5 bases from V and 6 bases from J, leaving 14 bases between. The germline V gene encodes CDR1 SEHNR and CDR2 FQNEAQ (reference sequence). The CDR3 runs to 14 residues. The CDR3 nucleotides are TGTGCCAGCAGCCCCCGGTCCAACGGCAATGAGCAGTTCTTC. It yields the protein CASSPRSNGNEQFF.

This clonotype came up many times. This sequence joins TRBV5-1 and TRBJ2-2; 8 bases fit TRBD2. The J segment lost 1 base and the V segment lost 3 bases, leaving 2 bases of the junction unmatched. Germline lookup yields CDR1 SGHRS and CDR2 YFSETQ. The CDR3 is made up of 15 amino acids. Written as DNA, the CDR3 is TGCGCCAGCAGCTGGGGACTAGTGAACACCGGGGAGCTGTTTTTT. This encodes CASSWGLVNTGELFF.